The sequence of this TCR beta chain was determined in a study of a mutant IDH1 vaccine in newly diagnosed glioma. About the study: Patients underwent eight vaccinations, which took place in weeks 1, 3, 5, 7, 11, 15, 19 and 23. Treated patients comprised about 62% males and around 38% females, mean age roughly 43 years. Overall study findings and caveats: Vaccine-induced immune responses occurred in 90% to 95% of patients.

The germline V gene has CDR1 MNHNS and CDR2 SASEGT. The ends lost 6 bases at V and 2 bases at J; junction bases unmatched: 4. The CDR3 runs 14 residues. About this clone itself: Antigen unknown.

Regarding time point: week 5, during vaccination. Vaccinated patients received 300 ug of mutant IDH1 20-mer peptide per dose, with topical imiquimod. Data came from immunoSEQ multiplex PCR; TCRdb stores just in-frame clones and leaves some out. Here the sample spans around 78,000 clones, 90% to 95% being singletons. Specimen: PBMCs, collected from a glioma patient whose treatment included an IDH1 peptide vaccine. The V gene is TRBV6-1, the J gene TRBJ2-7; 10 bases agree with TRBD1. The sequence derives from a woman aged 45-59 years with glioma. The CDR3 DNA follows: TGTGCCAGCAGACGACAGGGGGCGACCTACGAGCAGTACTTC. Its translation: CASRRQGATYEQYF.